These T cell receptor beta chains were read from a single sample in a study of shared clonotypes between healthy human individuals. Repertoires were generated with immunoSEQ multiplex PCR, while TCRdb's copy carries only in-frame clones and drops some. The sample includes 2 million to 3 million clones, around 90% of them seen just once. The sequenced material came from naive CD4+ T cells sorted from blood. All receptors derive from a man younger than 35 in good health. Both conserved end residues are part of each CDR3. A D gene is named only where the DNA matches it firmly. Clone size is stated in some rows and not others, as once, few, many or a class when expanded.

v_call	clone_size	j_call	d_call	cdr3_nt	cdr3_aa
TRBV6-5	-	TRBJ2-7	TRBD2	TGTGCCAGCAGTTACTCGCGGGAGGGGTACGAGCAGTACTTC	CASSYSREGYEQYF
TRBV6-1	-	TRBJ2-2	TRBD1	TGTGCCAGCAGTGACCGACAGGGATACACCGGGGAGCTGTTTTTT	CASSDRQGYTGELFF
TRBV30	-	TRBJ1-5	TRBD1	TGTGCCTGGAGCGCGGACAGGGGGGGAAATCAGCCCCAGCATTTT	CAWSADRGGNQPQHF
TRBV2	-	TRBJ1-4	-	TGTGCCAGCAGCGCTCGCACAGGGAGGAATAATGAAAAACTGTTTTTT	CASSARTGRNNEKLFF
TRBV7-9	-	TRBJ1-1	-	TGTGCCGAGAAAGAAGGTGGCAGTGCCTCGATGAACACTGAAGCTTTCTTT	CAEKEGGSASMNTEAFF
TRBV30	few	TRBJ1-1	-	TGTGCCTGGAGTGGGAGGGGTAGGGGGAACACTGAAGCTTTCTTT	CAWSGRGRGNTEAFF
TRBV4-3	-	TRBJ2-4	-	TGCGCCAGCAGCGAAAGAGGAACGAGGCGGAGAAAAAACATTCAGTACTTC	CASSERGTRRRKNIQYF
TRBV28	-	TRBJ2-1	-	TGTGCCAGCGGGGGGAGCTCCTACAATGAGCAGTTCTTC	CASGGSSYNEQFF
TRBV19	-	TRBJ1-6	TRBD1	TGTGCCAGTAGTACCCGGGACAGGGATAATTCACCCCTCCACTTT	CASSTRDRDNSPLHF
TRBV4-3	-	TRBJ2-1	-	TGCGCCAGCAGCCAAGATTCGGGTTACAATGAGCAGTTCTTC	CASSQDSGYNEQFF
TRBV6-1	-	TRBJ1-6	-	TGTGCCAGCACCACTCAAGGCACCTTTAATTCACCCCTCCACTTT	CASTTQGTFNSPLHF
TRBV7-9	-	TRBJ2-2	-	TGTGCCAGCAGGTTGCCGGGACAAGGGATCGGGGAGCTGTTTTTT	CASRLPGQGIGELFF
TRBV7-9	-	TRBJ2-1	TRBD2	TGTGCCAGCAGCTTACTTCGACTAGCGGGTATCGATGAGCAGTTCTTC	CASSLLRLAGIDEQFF
TRBV7-9	-	TRBJ2-3	-	TGTGCCAGCAGCTTATCGGGAGCAGCAGATACGCAGTATTTT	CASSLSGAADTQYF
TRBV19	-	TRBJ2-1	TRBD2	TGTGCCAGTAGTCCAACGACTAGCGGGTTGGTTCGCGATGAGCAGTTCTTC	CASSPTTSGLVRDEQFF
TRBV6-1	-	TRBJ2-3	TRBD1	TGTGCCAGCAGTAAAACCCGGGACAGTTTGAGCGCGCAGTATTTT	CASSKTRDSLSAQYF
TRBV19	-	TRBJ2-3	-	TGTGCCAGTAGTTGGGGGGCTGGCACAGATACGCAGTATTTT	CASSWGAGTDTQYF
TRBV11-2	-	TRBJ1-2	-	TGTGCCAGCAGCTTATGGCTGGGAGGGAGTAACTATGGCTACACCTTC	CASSLWLGGSNYGYTF
TRBV2	once	TRBJ2-7	-	TGTGCCAGCAGTGAATCCAGACTGTTGAGCGAGCAGTACTTC	CASSESRLLSEQYF
TRBV18	-	TRBJ2-2	-	TGTGCCAGCTCACCACAGACAGGGAGGCCCGGGGAGCTGTTTTTT	CASSPQTGRPGELFF
TRBV6-9	-	TRBJ1-5	-	TGTGCCAGCAGCCCTTCCCCGGACAGAGACAATCAGCCCCAGCATTTT	CASSPSPDRDNQPQHF
TRBV29-1	-	TRBJ1-5	-	TGCAGCGTTGCTGGGCAGGAAAATCAGCCCCAGCATTTT	CSVAGQENQPQHF
TRBV28	-	TRBJ1-5	-	TGTGCCAGCAGTTTACTGAGTGTCGTTGGACAGCCCCAGCATTTT	CASSLLSVVGQPQHF
TRBV27	-	TRBJ2-5	-	TGTGCCAGCAGTACCCCGGGTAGCCGGGAGACCCAGTACTTC	CASSTPGSRETQYF
TRBV27	once	TRBJ2-1	-	TGTGCCAGCAGTTTAAGCAAATACAATGAGCAGTTCTTC	CASSLSKYNEQFF
TRBV7-6	-	TRBJ2-1	-	TGTGCCAGCAGCTTAGGACAGTTAGCCTACAATGAGCAGTTCTTC	CASSLGQLAYNEQFF
TRBV2	few	TRBJ1-4	-	TGTGCCAGCAGTGAAGGTCAGGCAACTAATGAAAAACTGTTTTTT	CASSEGQATNEKLFF
TRBV4-2	-	TRBJ2-7	-	TGTGCCAGCAGCCGAGAGAGGGGGGCGGGCGAGCAGTACTTC	CASSRERGAGEQYF
TRBV28	-	TRBJ1-5	-	TGTGCCAGCAGTTTTACTGGGCTCAATCAGCCCCAGCATTTT	CASSFTGLNQPQHF
TRBV5-4	-	TRBJ2-1	TRBD2	TGTGCCAGCAGCAGGACTAGCGGGGTGGGCAATGAGCAGTTCTTC	CASSRTSGVGNEQFF
TRBV10-3	-	TRBJ2-5	-	TGTGCCATCAGTGACAGGGTTCAAGAGACCCAGTACTTC	CAISDRVQETQYF